This T cell receptor beta chain was profiled in a study of OX40 agonist ivuxolimab in advanced cancers. At the level of the study: Every 2 weeks, ivuxolimab was infused into the patients intravenously at between 0.01 and 10 mg/kg.

TCRdb keeps only in-frame clones here, not all; method: immunoSEQ multiplex PCR. Here the sample spans tens of thousands of clones, 79% being singletons. The CDR3 covers 15 residues. The V gene's germline CDR1 is MDHEN and CDR2 SYDVKM. V was pared by 5 bases and J by 4 bases, with 14 bases between. The sequence came from an adult with an advanced solid tumor such as melanoma, head and neck, liver or kidney cancer. This sequence joins TRBV28 and TRBJ1-4, with D perhaps TRBD1 (6 bases). Sequences were derived from CD4+ or CD8+ T cells sorted from blood, sampled in a trial of the OX40 agonist ivuxolimab. The CDR3 reads CASSLWTDNNEKLFF. The CDR3 coding sequence is TGTGCCAGCAGTCTGTGGACAGACAATAATGAAAAACTGTTTTTT.